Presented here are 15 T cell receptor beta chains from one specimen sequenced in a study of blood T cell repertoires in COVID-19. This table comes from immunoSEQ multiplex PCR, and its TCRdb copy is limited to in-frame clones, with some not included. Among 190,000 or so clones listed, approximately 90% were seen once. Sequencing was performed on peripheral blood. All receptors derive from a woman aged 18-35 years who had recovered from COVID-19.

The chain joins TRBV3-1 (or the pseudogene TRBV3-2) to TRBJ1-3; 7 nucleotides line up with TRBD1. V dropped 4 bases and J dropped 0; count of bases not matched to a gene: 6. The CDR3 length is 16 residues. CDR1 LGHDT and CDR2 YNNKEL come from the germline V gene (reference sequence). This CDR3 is CASSLGQAFSGNTIYF. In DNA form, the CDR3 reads TGTGCCAGCAGCCTCGGACAGGCCTTCTCTGGAAACACCATATATTTT.

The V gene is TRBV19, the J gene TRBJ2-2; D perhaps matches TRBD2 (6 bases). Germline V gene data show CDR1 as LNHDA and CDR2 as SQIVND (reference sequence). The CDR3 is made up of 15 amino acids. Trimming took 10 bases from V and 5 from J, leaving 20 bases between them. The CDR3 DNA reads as TGTGCCACTCGACCCGGCATTCGGGGGACCGGGGAGCTGTTTTTT. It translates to CATRPGIRGTGELFF.

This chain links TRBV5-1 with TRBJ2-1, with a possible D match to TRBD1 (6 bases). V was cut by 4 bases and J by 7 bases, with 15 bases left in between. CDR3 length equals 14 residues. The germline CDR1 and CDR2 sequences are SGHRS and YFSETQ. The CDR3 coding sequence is TGCGCCAGCAGCCGACAGGAAGGACGGAATGAGCAGTTCTTC. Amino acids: CASSRQEGRNEQFF.

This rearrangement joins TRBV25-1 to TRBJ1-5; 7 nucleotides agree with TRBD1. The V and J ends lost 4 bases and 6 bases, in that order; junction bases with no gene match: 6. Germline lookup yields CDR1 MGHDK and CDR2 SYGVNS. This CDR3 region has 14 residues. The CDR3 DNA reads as TGTGCCAGCAGTGCGACAGGGATCGGTCAGCCCCAGCATTTT. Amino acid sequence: CASSATGIGQPQHF.

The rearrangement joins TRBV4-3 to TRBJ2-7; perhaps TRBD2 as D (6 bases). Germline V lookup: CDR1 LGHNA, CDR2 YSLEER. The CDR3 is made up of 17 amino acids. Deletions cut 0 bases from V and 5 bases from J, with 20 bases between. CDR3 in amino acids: CASSQEIALRLDHEQYF. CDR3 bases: TGCGCCAGCAGCCAAGAAATTGCTCTTCGACTAGATCACGAGCAGTACTTC.

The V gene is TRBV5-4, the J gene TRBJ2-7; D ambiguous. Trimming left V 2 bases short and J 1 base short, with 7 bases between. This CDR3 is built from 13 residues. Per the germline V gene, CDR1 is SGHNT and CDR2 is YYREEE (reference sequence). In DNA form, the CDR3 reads TGTGCCAGCAGCTTTGGCTCGTCCTACGAGCAGTACGTC. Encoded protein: CASSFGSSYEQYV.

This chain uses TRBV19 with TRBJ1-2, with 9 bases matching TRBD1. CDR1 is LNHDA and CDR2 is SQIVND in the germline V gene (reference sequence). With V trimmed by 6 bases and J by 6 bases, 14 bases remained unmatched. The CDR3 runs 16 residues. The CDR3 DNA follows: TGTGCCAGTAGCCAAAAAGGGACAGGGTCGGGAAATGGCTACACCTTC. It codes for CASSQKGTGSGNGYTF.

The CDR3 loop reads CASSQVGTYGTGGKDYGYTF. For the CDR3, the DNA is TGTGCCAGCAGCCAAGTGGGGACTTACGGGACAGGGGGCAAGGACTATGGCTACACCTTC. V usage is TRBV3-1 (or the pseudogene TRBV3-2) and J usage is TRBJ1-2; 12 positions agree with TRBD1. Germline V gene data show CDR1 as LGHDT and CDR2 as YNNKEL (reference sequence). The CDR3 runs 20 residues. The trim removed 1 base at V and 3 bases at J, leaving 15 bases unmatched.

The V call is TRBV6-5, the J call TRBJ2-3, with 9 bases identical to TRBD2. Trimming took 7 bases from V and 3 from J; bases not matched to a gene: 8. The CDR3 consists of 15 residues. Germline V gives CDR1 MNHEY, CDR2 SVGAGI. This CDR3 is CASKAAGGRTDTQYF. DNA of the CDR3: TGTGCCAGCAAAGCAGCGGGAGGTAGAACAGATACGCAGTATTTT.

CDR3 region: CASTAGYSNQPQHF. DNA for the CDR3: TGTGCCAGCACCGCAGGCTATAGCAATCAGCCCCAGCATTTT. V and J are TRBV7-2 and TRBJ1-5; D is unclear. The CDR3 is 14 residues long. Trimming removed 7 bases from V and 0 bases from J, with 10 bases in between. In germline, CDR1 is SGHTA, CDR2 FQGNSA.

DNA of the CDR3: TGTGCCATCTTAGGACAGACGTCCACTGAAGCTTTCTTT. Translating it yields CAILGQTSTEAFF. This rearrangement joins TRBV10-3 to TRBJ1-1; perhaps TRBD1 as D (6 bases). The V gene's germline CDR1 is ENHRY and CDR2 SYGVKD. V was pared by 8 bases and J by 4 bases, with 14 bases between. CDR3 length equals 13 residues.

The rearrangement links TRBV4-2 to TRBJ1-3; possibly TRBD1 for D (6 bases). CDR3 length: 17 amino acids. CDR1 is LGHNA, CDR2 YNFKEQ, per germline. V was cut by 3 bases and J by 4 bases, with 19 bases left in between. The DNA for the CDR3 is TGTGCCAGCAGCCAGGCCCCCGCAGGGGACGGAGGAAACACCATATATTTT. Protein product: CASSQAPAGDGGNTIYF.

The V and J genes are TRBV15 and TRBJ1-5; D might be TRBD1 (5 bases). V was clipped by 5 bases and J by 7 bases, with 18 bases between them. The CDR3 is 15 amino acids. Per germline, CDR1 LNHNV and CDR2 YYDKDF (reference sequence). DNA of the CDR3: TGTGCCACCAGCGCAAGGCAGGGTTTCTCACAGCCCCAGCATTTT. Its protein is CATSARQGFSQPQHF.

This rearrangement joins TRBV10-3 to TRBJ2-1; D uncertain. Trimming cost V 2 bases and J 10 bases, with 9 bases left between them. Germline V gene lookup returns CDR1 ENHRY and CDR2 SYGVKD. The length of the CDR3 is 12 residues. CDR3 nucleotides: TGTGCCATCAGTGAGACAAGAAGAGAGCAGTTCTTC. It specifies CAISETRREQFF.

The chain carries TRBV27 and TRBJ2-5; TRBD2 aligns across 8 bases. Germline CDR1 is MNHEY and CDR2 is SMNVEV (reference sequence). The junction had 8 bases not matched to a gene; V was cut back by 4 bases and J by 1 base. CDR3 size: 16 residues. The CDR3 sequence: CASSSAGGSLQETQYF. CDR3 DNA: TGTGCCAGCAGTTCCGCGGGAGGAAGTCTCCAAGAGACCCAGTACTTC.